This is a list of T cell receptor beta chains from one sample in a study of radiotherapy plus CTLA-4 blockade in lung cancer. Assay: immunoSEQ multiplex PCR; the TCRdb copy retains only in-frame clones and omits some. Among 85,000 to 120,000 clones listed, approximately 87% were seen once. The sequenced sample was peripheral blood, obtained from a patient treated with radiotherapy plus ipilimumab. All receptors come from a human donor with non-small cell lung cancer that progressed on radiotherapy plus ipilimumab. Some clones in this sample may be carry-over from other donors' samples. CDR3s include the opening cysteine and the closing phenylalanine or tryptophan. D genes are given only for firm matches. Clone size, where shown, is once, few, many, or a class for clones that have expanded.

TGTGCCAGCAGCCCACAGGTTTATTCACCCCTCCACTTT,CASSPQVYSPLHF,TRBV7-8,-,TRBJ1-6,-
TGTGCCAGCAGGACGAACACCGGGGAGCTGTTTTTT,CASRTNTGELFF,TRBV27,-,TRBJ2-2,-
TGTGCCAGCAGCTTCAAGGGACAGCCTTCCTACGAGCAGTACTTC,CASSFKGQPSYEQYF,TRBV11-3,few,TRBJ2-7,TRBD1
TGTGCCAGCAGCTTCCTCGGCAGTACTAACTATGGCTACACCTTC,CASSFLGSTNYGYTF,TRBV7-2,-,TRBJ1-2,-
TGTGCCAGCAGTGCTACTAGGGGCTCTGGAAACACCATATATTTT,CASSATRGSGNTIYF,TRBV6-1,-,TRBJ1-3,-
TGTGCCAGCAGCTTAGCTCCGGGGGGGGACTACGAGCAGTACTTC,CASSLAPGGDYEQYF,TRBV7-2,-,TRBJ2-7,TRBD2
TGCGCCAGCACAGTTTTAGTAACAGACCTGAACTATGGCTACACCTTC,CASTVLVTDLNYGYTF,TRBV10-1,-,TRBJ1-2,-
TGTGCCAGCAGCTTAGTGGCAGGGGGAGGCAATCAGCCCCAGCATTTT,CASSLVAGGGNQPQHF,TRBV7-2,-,TRBJ1-5,TRBD1
TGTGCCAGCAGCGTCAGCGGGGGGCTATACAATGAGCAGTTCTTC,CASSVSGGLYNEQFF,TRBV9,-,TRBJ2-1,TRBD2
TGTGCCAGCAGCTTCCCGGGTAGCGGGGTTTACGAGCAGTACTTC,CASSFPGSGVYEQYF,TRBV11-1,-,TRBJ2-7,TRBD2
TGCGCCAGCAGCTTAGACCCTCTACCAGCAGTTAACTATGGCTACACCTTC,CASSLDPLPAVNYGYTF,TRBV5-1,-,TRBJ1-2,-
TGTGCCAGTAGTATAGGTCCGGGGGGGAACACTGAAGCTTTCTTT,CASSIGPGGNTEAFF,TRBV19,-,TRBJ1-1,-
TGTGCCAGCAGTGTCCCGGGGACTGGAAACACCATATATTTT,CASSVPGTGNTIYF,TRBV28,once,TRBJ1-3,-
TGCGCCAGCAGCGCAACCTTAACGCCCACTGAAGCTTTCTTT,CASSATLTPTEAFF,TRBV5-1,-,TRBJ1-1,-
TGTGCCAGTAGTATCTTGGGATCTGGGGCCAACGTCCTGACTTTC,CASSILGSGANVLTF,TRBV19,-,TRBJ2-6,-
TGTGCTAGTGGTTTGGTCCTCAGGGGGCTGGACCGCAGTCGGGCAAACACCGGGGAGCTGTTTTTT,CASGLVLRGLDRSRANTGELFF,TRBV12-5,-,TRBJ2-2,TRBD1
TGCGCCAGCAGCTTGACAGGGGGCTGGGACACTGAAGCTTTCTTT,CASSLTGGWDTEAFF,TRBV5-1,-,TRBJ1-1,TRBD1